Presented here are 17 T cell receptor beta chains from one specimen sequenced in a study of radiation and T cells in renal cell carcinoma. The time point is: blood 4 weeks post-SBRT, at nephrectomy. As to treatment: 15 Gy SBRT to primary tumor, nephrectomy 4 weeks later. Sequencing used immunoSEQ multiplex PCR; TCRdb keeps in-frame clones, though not all of them. The sample lists just under 150,000 clones; around nine tenths were seen once. The sequenced sample was blood, obtained from a patient whose treatment included radiotherapy and nephrectomy. These receptor sequences come from a woman between 50 and 59 years old with renal cell carcinoma.

The V call is TRBV5-4, the J call TRBJ2-1; D perhaps matches TRBD2 (6 bases). The CDR3 sequence is 15 residues long. Germline CDR1 reads SGHNT; CDR2 reads YYREEE (reference sequence). V was cut by 6 bases and J by 6 bases, with 19 bases left in between. The CDR3 DNA reads as TGTGCCAGCAACCCTGGGCGGGAATCCCTCAATGAGCAGTTCTTC. Translation: CASNPGRESLNEQFF.

V and J are TRBV19 and TRBJ2-7, with 8 bases aligning to TRBD1. CDR1 is LNHDA and CDR2 is SQIVND in the germline V gene (reference sequence). CDR3 size: 14 residues. V lost 9 bases, J lost 3 bases, and 10 bases stayed unmatched. The CDR3 DNA reads as TGTGCCAGCCTCGCACCCGGGACAGGCTACGAGCAGTACTTC. Encoded protein: CASLAPGTGYEQYF.

This clone is a singleton in its sample. This chain uses TRBV27 with TRBJ1-3; D is undetermined. The V end lost 6 bases, the J end lost 0 bases, and 15 bases lay between the germline ends. The CDR3 consists of 16 residues. In germline, CDR1 is MNHEY, CDR2 SMNVEV (reference sequence). CDR3 DNA: TGTGCCAGCAGCTATAAGGGTGGGGACTCTGGAAACACCATATATTTT. Translation: CASSYKGGDSGNTIYF.

The V call is TRBV5-1, the J call TRBJ2-3; 11 nucleotides align to TRBD2. Germline V gene sequence: CDR1 SGHRS, CDR2 YFSETQ. Trimming took 5 bases from V and 2 from J; bases not matched to a gene: 10. The CDR3 sequence is 17 residues long. CDR3 protein: CASSQGTSGQNTDTQYF. In nucleotides, the CDR3 is TGCGCCAGCAGTCAGGGGACTAGCGGACAAAACACAGATACGCAGTATTTT.

The chain joins TRBV19 to TRBJ2-5; 9 bases match TRBD2. Unmatched junction bases numbered 4, after V lost 7 bases and J lost 4 bases. Germline assignment: CDR1 LNHDA and CDR2 SQIVND (reference sequence). The CDR3 is 13 amino acids. CDR3 loop: CASIGSGRETQYF. The CDR3 coding sequence is TGTGCCAGTATAGGTAGCGGGAGAGAGACCCAGTACTTC.

The rearrangement links TRBV10-2 to TRBJ2-7, with a tentative D call TRBD1 (6 bases). Germline V gives CDR1 WSHSY, CDR2 SAAADI. The CDR3 sequence is 12 residues long. V was pared by 10 bases and J by 2 bases, with 12 bases between. The CDR3 DNA sequence: TGCGCCACCGACGCAGGGGCCTACGAGCAGTACTTC. Translated: CATDAGAYEQYF.

The chain recombines TRBV19 with TRBJ1-5, with no clear D. The CDR3 sequence is 14 residues long. CDR1 LNHDA and CDR2 SQIVND come from the germline V gene (reference sequence). The V gene lost 6 bases and the J gene lost 5 bases, with 14 bases spanning the gap. CDR3 sequence reads: CASRTGVGHQPQHF. The DNA for the CDR3 is TGTGCCAGTAGAACCGGGGTAGGGCATCAGCCCCAGCATTTT.

Details on this clone: At one end the junction does not follow the germline gene, possibly because of a read error. V is TRBV20-1 and J is TRBJ2-7; TRBD1 or TRBD2 may be the D gene (5 bases each). Germline V CDR1 and CDR2: DFQATT, SNEGSKA (reference sequence). The CDR3 sequence is 11 residues long. The CDR3 here is CSAGGRDHSNF. The CDR3 bases are TGCAGTGCTGGAGGTCGGGACCATAGTAACTTC.

This clone was seen once. The chain links TRBV11-2 to TRBJ2-5, with D unresolved. Germline V CDR1 and CDR2: SGHAT, FQNNGV. Between the trimmed V and J ends, which lost 4 bases and 5 bases, there was a span of 11 bases. This CDR3 spans 13 amino acids. CDR3 residues: CASSSLSLETQYF. The CDR3, as DNA: TGTGCCAGCAGCTCCTTATCTTTGGAGACCCAGTACTTC.

The chain uses TRBV9 and TRBJ2-7; maybe TRBD1 (5 bases). Germline V gives CDR1 SGDLS, CDR2 YYNGEE. The CDR3 has 15 residues. The V gene lost 0 bases and the J gene lost 5 bases, with 15 bases spanning the gap. CDR3 coding DNA: TGTGCCAGCAGCGTAGCCAGGACCGAAGGGGACGAGCAGTACTTC. Its translation: CASSVARTEGDEQYF. Filled out from reference TRBV9 and TRBJ2-7, the complete variable domain reads DSGVTQTPKHLITATGQRVTLRCSPRSGDLSVYWYQQSLDQGLQFLIQYYNGEERAKGNILERFSAQQFPDLHSELNLSSLELGDSALYFCASSVARTEGDEQYFGPGTRLTVT.

V is TRBV5-1 and J is TRBJ2-7; TRBD1 agrees at 7 bases. CDR1 is SGHRS and CDR2 is YFSETQ in the germline V gene. V shed 0 bases and J 4 bases; nucleotides not matched to a gene: 4. This CDR3 contains 14 residues. This CDR3 is CASSLEQGYYEQYF. The CDR3 region has the DNA TGCGCCAGCAGCTTGGAACAGGGGTATTACGAGCAGTACTTC.

This chain joins TRBV10-1 and TRBJ1-1; D may be TRBD1 (5 bases). The CDR3 is 13 residues long. V lost 7 bases to trimming and J lost 7 bases, with 16 bases between them. CDR1 and CDR2 from the germline V gene are WNHNN and SYGVQD (reference sequence). CDR3 protein: CASTNSGGSEAFF. The CDR3, as DNA: TGCGCCAGCACCAACTCCGGGGGGAGTGAAGCTTTCTTT.

The rearrangement links TRBV7-9 to TRBJ2-7; D is undetermined. The germline gives CDR1 SEHNR, CDR2 FQNEAQ (reference sequence). V lost 3 bases and J lost 0, with 9 bases in between. The CDR3 covers 14 residues. The CDR3 is CASSLPRFSYEQYF. The CDR3 DNA is TGTGCCAGCAGCTTGCCTCGGTTCTCCTACGAGCAGTACTTC.

This clone showed up just once. The V call is TRBV7-9, the J call TRBJ2-3, with TRBD2 identical over 9 bases. Per the germline V gene, CDR1 is SEHNR and CDR2 is FQNEAQ (reference sequence). V was clipped by 7 bases and J by 0 bases; unmatched bases: 17. The CDR3 has 19 residues. The CDR3, as DNA: TGTGCCAGCATCCAAGAACGGCTAGCGGGGACGTCTAGCACAGATACGCAGTATTTT. The encoded protein is CASIQERLAGTSSTDTQYF.

V is TRBV9 and J is TRBJ2-2, with D hard to call. Germline V gene lookup returns CDR1 SGDLS and CDR2 YYNGEE. This CDR3 comprises 15 residues. Trimming stripped 4 bases from V and 0 bases from J, with 10 bases between. This chain's CDR3 is CASSPGGANTGELFF. CDR3 DNA sequence: TGTGCCAGCAGCCCAGGTGGGGCGAACACCGGGGAGCTGTTTTTT. The full variable domain, completed using reference TRBV9 and TRBJ2-2, is DSGVTQTPKHLITATGQRVTLRCSPRSGDLSVYWYQQSLDQGLQFLIQYYNGEERAKGNILERFSAQQFPDLHSELNLSSLELGDSALYFCASSPGGANTGELFFGEGSRLTVL.

V and J are TRBV7-9 and TRBJ1-2, with D tentatively TRBD1 (6 bases). Germline V gives CDR1 SEHNR, CDR2 FQNEAQ (reference sequence). This CDR3 has 15 amino acids. Here the CDR3 reads CASRRGGTSNYGYTF. CDR3 coding DNA: TGTGCGTCTCGGCGAGGGGGGACTTCTAACTATGGCTACACCTTC.

The chain uses TRBV6-1 and TRBJ1-4; no firm D call. CDR3 length: 17 residues. Germline loops: CDR1 MNHNS, CDR2 SASEGT. V shed 4 bases and J shed 0 bases, with 15 bases lying between them. DNA of the CDR3: TGTGCCAGCAGTGCCTGGGCGGCCATCGCAACTAATGAAAAACTGTTTTTT. The encoded protein is CASSAWAAIATNEKLFF.